The rows below give T cell receptor beta chains drawn from one sample of a study of shared clonotypes between healthy human individuals. The method was immunoSEQ multiplex PCR; TCRdb's version includes in-frame clones alone and lacks a portion of them. This sample has hundreds of thousands of clones, with 85% to 95% found just once. Specimen: naive CD8+ T cells sorted from blood. All receptors come from a woman aged 25-40 years in good health. The CDR3 runs from the conserved cysteine through the conserved F or W. The order of the fields is V gene, J gene, CDR3 length, clone size, D gene, CDR3 DNA, CDR3 protein. D genes are given only for firm matches. Size values are once, few and many counts, or a class for expanded clones, and some rows have none.

>TRBV5-6|TRBJ1-2|11|-|-
TGTGCCAGCAGCTTTGTTGATGGCTACACCTTC
CASSFVDGYTF
>TRBV5-1|TRBJ2-6|15|once|-
TGCGCCAGCAGCTTGAGGTTTATTGGGGCCAACGTCCTGACTTTC
CASSLRFIGANVLTF
>TRBV28|TRBJ2-7|13|-|-
TGTGCCAGCAGGGGCGGGGAAAGCTACGAGCAGTACTTC
CASRGGESYEQYF
>TRBV28|TRBJ2-7|15|-|TRBD1
TGTGCCAGCAGTCCCCTGTCCGCAGGGGGCTACGAGCAGTACTTC
CASSPLSAGGYEQYF
>TRBV28|TRBJ2-1|16|-|-
TGTGCCAGCAGTCCCCAGTGGGAGCGGAACTACAATGAGCAGTTCTTC
CASSPQWERNYNEQFF
>TRBV2|TRBJ2-4|16|-|TRBD1
TGTGCCAGCAGCCATGGACAGGGGATCGCCAAAAACATTCAGTACTTC
CASSHGQGIAKNIQYF
>TRBV29-1|TRBJ2-7|16|-|-
TGCAGCGTTGAATCTTGGAGTAGCGGTTCAACCTACGAGCAGTACTTC
CSVESWSSGSTYEQYF
>TRBV13|TRBJ1-2|14|once|-
TGTGCCAGCAGCCCGTCTCGGACTTTCTATGGCTACACCTTC
CASSPSRTFYGYTF
>TRBV7-9|TRBJ2-3|14|-|-
TGTGCCAGCTCAGCCGCAACTCCCTGGGATACGCAGTATTTT
CASSAATPWDTQYF
>TRBV7-9|TRBJ2-7|11|-|TRBD1
TGTGCCAGCAGTAAGGGGACAGGGCAGTACTTC
CASSKGTGQYF
>TRBV27|TRBJ2-7|13|-|-
TGTGCCAGCAGTTTGAGGGGGAACTACGAGCAGTACTTC
CASSLRGNYEQYF
>TRBV28|TRBJ1-2|13|-|TRBD1
TGTGCCAGCAGGATCAGGGGGGCCAATGGCTACACCTTC
CASRIRGANGYTF
>TRBV7-9|TRBJ2-1|13|-|TRBD2
TGTGCCAGCAGCCTACTAGCGGGAGTTGAGCAGTTCTTC
CASSLLAGVEQFF
>TRBV7-6|TRBJ2-5|15|-|TRBD2
TGTGCCAGCAGCGTGGGACTAGCGGGAGATGAGACCCAGTACTTC
CASSVGLAGDETQYF
>TRBV7-3|TRBJ2-1|13|once|-
TGTGCCAGCAGAAAAGGGGAACGGGATGAGCAGTTCTTC
CASRKGERDEQFF
>TRBV10-3|TRBJ2-7|15|-|TRBD2
TGTGCCATCAGTGGGGGACTATCTTACAACTACGAGCAGTACTTC
CAISGGLSYNYEQYF
>TRBV7-9|TRBJ2-7|13|-|-
TGTGCCAGCAGCTTAGGGGGTCCCTACGAGCAGTACTTC
CASSLGGPYEQYF
>TRBV19|TRBJ2-3|15|-|TRBD2
TGTGCCAGTAGTCACCCGAGGACTAGCGGAAATACGCAGTATTTT
CASSHPRTSGNTQYF
>TRBV28|TRBJ2-3|12|-|-
TGTGCCAGCAGTTTAGACGCTGATAAGCAGTATTTT
CASSLDADKQYF
>TRBV11-2|TRBJ2-1|15|-|TRBD2
TGTGCCAGCAGCTTAGAACCGGGAGGGGTAGATGAGCAGTTCTTC
CASSLEPGGVDEQFF
>TRBV13|TRBJ1-1|13|once|-
TGTGCCAGCAGCTTAGATGGAGGGGGAGAGGCTTTCTTT
CASSLDGGGEAFF
>TRBV28|TRBJ1-5|15|once|TRBD1
TGTGCCAGCAGTTCCAGGGACAGACCCTATCAGCCCCAGCATTTT
CASSSRDRPYQPQHF
>TRBV14|TRBJ2-7|14|-|TRBD1
TGTGCCAGCAGCACCAGGACAGGGGCCCACGAGCAGTACTTC
CASSTRTGAHEQYF
>TRBV19|TRBJ2-7|11|-|TRBD1
TGTGCCAGTGGACAGGGCTACGAGCAGTACTTC
CASGQGYEQYF
>TRBV28|TRBJ2-7|14|-|-
TGTGCCAGCAGTCTCGGCGGATCTCGCTACGAGCAGTACTTC
CASSLGGSRYEQYF
>TRBV19|TRBJ2-1|12|-|-
TGTGCCAGTAGTATCGGGGCAGGGGACCAGTTCTTC
CASSIGAGDQFF
>TRBV13|TRBJ1-2|14|-|-
TGTGCCAGCAGCCCGCCCGAGGGTGAGGGTGGCTACACCTTC
CASSPPEGEGGYTF
>TRBV27|TRBJ1-4|13|-|-
TGTGCCAGCAGTTTAGGGCACAATGAAAAACTGTTTTTT
CASSLGHNEKLFF
>TRBV30|TRBJ2-7|15|-|TRBD2
TGTGCCTGGAAGCTCGTGGCGGGAGGACCTTACGAGCAGTACTTC
CAWKLVAGGPYEQYF
>TRBV27|TRBJ2-7|14|-|TRBD1
TGTGCCAGCAAGGTTGAGGGGGCATCATACGAGCAGTACTTC
CASKVEGASYEQYF
>TRBV2|TRBJ2-7|12|-|-
TGTGCCAGCAGTGGACCCTTTTGGGAGCAGTACTTC
CASSGPFWEQYF
>TRBV19|TRBJ2-1|19|-|TRBD2
TGTGCCAGTAGTACCCTAGCGGGACCCACGGAGGGGCCCTACAATGAGCAGTTCTTC
CASSTLAGPTEGPYNEQFF
>TRBV5-4|TRBJ2-1|13|-|-
TGTGCCAGCAGCTCTCTCGAGGCCAATGAGCAGTTCTTC
CASSSLEANEQFF
>TRBV29-1|TRBJ1-1|13|-|-
TGCAGCGTTATGGCAGATACGAACACTGAAGCTTTCTTT
CSVMADTNTEAFF
>TRBV5-6|TRBJ1-1|13|-|-
TGTGCCAGCAGCTTTCAGGAGAACACTGAAGCTTTCTTT
CASSFQENTEAFF
>TRBV5-1|TRBJ2-7|15|-|TRBD1
TGCGCCAGCTCGGCTAGTAGGACAGGGGGCTACGAGCAGTACTTC
CASSASRTGGYEQYF
>TRBV2|TRBJ2-1|14|-|TRBD2
TGTGCCAGCAGTCGGACTAGAGATCTCAATGAGCAGTTCTTC
CASSRTRDLNEQFF
>TRBV28|TRBJ2-7|14|-|-
TGTGCCAGCCGAGGGTGGGCGAGCTCCTACGAGCAGTACTTC
CASRGWASSYEQYF
>TRBV5-1|TRBJ2-1|15|-|-
TGCGCCAGCAGCTCCAACCGGAGGGGTTGGCGTGAGCAGTTCTTC
CASSSNRRGWREQFF
>TRBV7-2|TRBJ1-2|17|-|-
TGTGCCAGCAGCTGGACCCCGGACATTACACCCCGGTGGGGCTACACCTTC
CASSWTPDITPRWGYTF
>TRBV29-1|TRBJ2-3|15|once|-
TGCAGCGTTGAATGGGGGGACATGAGCACAGATACGCAGTATTTT
CSVEWGDMSTDTQYF
>TRBV2|TRBJ2-7|17|-|TRBD2
TGTGCCAGCAGTGTACCCCCCCGTAGCGGGCCCTCCTACGAGCAGTACTTC
CASSVPPRSGPSYEQYF
>TRBV28|TRBJ2-7|14|-|TRBD1
TGTGCCAGCAGCTATATTGGGACAGGCTACGAGCAGTACTTC
CASSYIGTGYEQYF
>TRBV9|TRBJ2-5|14|-|-
TGTGCCAGCAGCGTAGGAGGGACTCAAGAGACCCAGTACTTC
CASSVGGTQETQYF
>TRBV6-5|TRBJ2-1|15|-|TRBD2
TGTGCCAGCATGAGGGGGCTAGCGGGGTACAATGAGCAGTTCTTC
CASMRGLAGYNEQFF
>TRBV29-1|TRBJ1-2|12|-|-
TGCAGCGTTGAGGGAAATAACTATGGCTACACCTTC
CSVEGNNYGYTF
>TRBV7-9|TRBJ2-1|11|-|-
TGTGCCAGCAGCAGAAGCGATGAGCAGTTCTTC
CASSRSDEQFF
>TRBV7-9|TRBJ1-2|16|-|-
TGTGCCAGCAGCCACCCCGGCGGGCTCAACCTCTATGGCTACACCTTC
CASSHPGGLNLYGYTF
>TRBV11-2|TRBJ1-3|15|-|-
TGTGCCAGCAGCGGGATTTTCGGAGGGGATAACACCATATATTTT
CASSGIFGGDNTIYF
>TRBV7-9|TRBJ2-7|14|once|-
TGTGCCAGCAGCTTGGTGGGAGTCGGCTACGAGCAGTACTTC
CASSLVGVGYEQYF